The entry that follows covers one T cell receptor (beta chain) sequence. Antigen unknown. V was trimmed by 3 bases and J by 4 bases, leaving 9 bases between them. This CDR3 region has 14 residues. Germline CDR1 SGHNT, CDR2 YENEEA. The data derive from a study of T cells in localized non-small cell lung cancer. Findings and limits, study-wide: In adjacent lung appeared a median about 57 of the top 100 tumor clones.

Measured with immunoSEQ multiplex PCR; TCRdb has only the in-frame clones, and not every one. The data contain roughly 5,400 clones, about a third of them seen just once; the ten biggest clones take up 8.2%. This rearrangement joins TRBV11-3 to TRBJ2-2, with D possibly being TRBD1 or TRBD2 (5 bases each). This receptor was identified in a male donor at least 60 years old with stage I squamous cell lung carcinoma. Here the sequenced sample was lung tumor tissue, taken before any cancer treatment. The CDR3 sequence: CASSLGTTTGELFF. The CDR3 DNA follows: TGTGCCAGCAGCTTGGGGACGACCACCGGGGAGCTGTTTTTT.